This is a list of T cell receptor beta chains from one sample in a study of blood T cells in healthy people across ages. MiXCR, applied by TCRdb to the 5' RACE reads, yields one record per CDR3 protein. Here the sample spans fewer than 2 million distinct CDR3 sequences, 35% to 50% being singletons. Sequencing was done on a sample of blood. The receptors shown here come from a human donor in good health. CDR3s include the opening cysteine and the closing phenylalanine or tryptophan. A D gene is named only where the DNA matches it firmly. Not all rows give a size; the values are once, few, many and, for expanded clones, a class.

D gene: NA
J gene: TRBJ1-3
clone size: once
V gene: TRBV12-3/TRBV12-4
CDR3 protein: CASSPMGGATGNTIYF
CDR3 DNA: TGTGCCAGCAGCCCCATGGGGGGCGCGACTGGAAACACCATATATTTT

D gene: NA
J gene: TRBJ2-5
clone size: few
V gene: TRBV2
CDR3 protein: CAIQSEDETQYF
CDR3 DNA: TGTGCCATCCAATCTGAGGACGAGACCCAGTACTTC

D gene: NA
J gene: TRBJ2-7
clone size: NA
V gene: TRBV5-6
CDR3 protein: CASSLRLWVSLEQYF
CDR3 DNA: TGTGCCAGCAGCTTGAGACTATGGGTGTCCCTCGAGCAGTACTTC

D gene: NA
J gene: TRBJ2-3
clone size: NA
V gene: TRBV7-2
CDR3 protein: CASSSRLGGTGTQYF
CDR3 DNA: TGTGCCAGCAGCTCCCGACTAGGGGGCACAGGTACGCAGTATTTT

D gene: NA
J gene: TRBJ2-3
clone size: few
V gene: TRBV11-1
CDR3 protein: CASSYPGPTDTQYF
CDR3 DNA: TGTGCCAGCAGCTATCCGGGACCGACAGATACGCAGTATTTT

D gene: NA
J gene: TRBJ1-2
clone size: NA
V gene: TRBV7-9
CDR3 protein: CASSLDREGGYTF
CDR3 DNA: TGTGCCAGCAGCTTAGACAGGGAAGGGGGCTACACCTTC

D gene: TRBD1
J gene: TRBJ1-2
clone size: NA
V gene: TRBV3-1
CDR3 protein: CASSPPTVRTPGTVINGYTF
CDR3 DNA: TGTGCCAGCAGCCCCCCGACGGTGCGTACACCCGGGACAGTGATAAATGGCTACACCTTC

D gene: NA
J gene: TRBJ2-3
clone size: NA
V gene: TRBV2
CDR3 protein: CASGGDRLTDTQYF
CDR3 DNA: TGTGCCAGCGGGGGCGACAGACTCACAGATACGCAGTATTTT

D gene: NA
J gene: TRBJ2-3
clone size: many
V gene: TRBV7-3
CDR3 protein: CASSRQGTDTQYF
CDR3 DNA: TGTGCCAGCAGCCGTCAGGGCACAGATACGCAGTATTTT

D gene: NA
J gene: TRBJ2-7
clone size: NA
V gene: TRBV20-1
CDR3 protein: CSAREGQGKAEQYF
CDR3 DNA: TGCAGTGCTAGAGAGGGCCAGGGGAAGGCCGAGCAGTACTTC

D gene: NA
J gene: TRBJ1-5
clone size: few
V gene: TRBV12-3/TRBV12-4
CDR3 protein: CASSYYRDGLQPQHF
CDR3 DNA: TGTGCCAGCAGTTACTACAGGGACGGTTTACAGCCCCAGCATTTT

D gene: NA
J gene: TRBJ2-7
clone size: NA
V gene: TRBV9
CDR3 protein: CASSEGIGYEQYF
CDR3 DNA: TGTGCCAGCAGCGAGGGGATCGGGTACGAGCAGTACTTC

D gene: NA
J gene: TRBJ2-1
clone size: NA
V gene: TRBV24-1
CDR3 protein: CATSPGAYNEQFF
CDR3 DNA: TGTGCCACCAGTCCGGGGGCCTACAATGAGCAGTTCTTC

D gene: NA
J gene: TRBJ2-1
clone size: NA
V gene: TRBV7-6
CDR3 protein: CASSHRQGGWNGRGNEQFF
CDR3 DNA: TGTGCCAGCAGCCACCGCCAAGGGGGTTGGAACGGACGGGGCAATGAGCAGTTCTTC

D gene: NA
J gene: TRBJ2-5
clone size: few
V gene: TRBV20-1
CDR3 protein: CSARDPKKAETQYF
CDR3 DNA: TGCAGTGCTAGAGATCCGAAGAAAGCAGAGACCCAGTACTTC

D gene: TRBD1
J gene: TRBJ1-2
clone size: NA
V gene: TRBV15
CDR3 protein: CATSRDRDREIRGYTF
CDR3 DNA: TGTGCCACCAGCAGAGATCGGGACAGGGAGATTCGGGGCTACACCTTC

D gene: NA
J gene: TRBJ2-7
clone size: many
V gene: TRBV18
CDR3 protein: CASSPPDRVAVNEQYF
CDR3 DNA: TGTGCCAGCTCACCACCTGACAGGGTAGCGGTGAACGAGCAGTACTTC

D gene: NA
J gene: TRBJ2-5
clone size: few
V gene: TRBV12-3/TRBV12-4
CDR3 protein: CASSSSSGQETQYF
CDR3 DNA: TGTGCCAGCAGTTCCTCTAGTGGGCAAGAGACCCAGTACTTC

D gene: TRBD1
J gene: TRBJ2-1
clone size: NA
V gene: TRBV15
CDR3 protein: CATSRGGGVPQFF
CDR3 DNA: TGTGCCACCAGCAGAGGAGGGGGCGTTCCCCAGTTCTTC

D gene: NA
J gene: TRBJ2-3
clone size: few
V gene: TRBV20-1
CDR3 protein: CSASVDKVTDTQYF
CDR3 DNA: TGCAGTGCTAGTGTGGACAAAGTCACAGATACGCAGTATTTT

D gene: NA
J gene: TRBJ2-1
clone size: few
V gene: TRBV29-1
CDR3 protein: CSAAWENEQFF
CDR3 DNA: TGCAGCGCCGCTTGGGAGAATGAGCAGTTCTTC

D gene: NA
J gene: TRBJ1-1
clone size: few
V gene: TRBV5-6
CDR3 protein: CASSLLGQPNTEAFF
CDR3 DNA: TGTGCCAGCAGCTTGCTAGGACAGCCTAACACTGAAGCTTTCTTT

D gene: NA
J gene: TRBJ2-7
clone size: few
V gene: TRBV20-1
CDR3 protein: CSARDSGTLTYEQYF
CDR3 DNA: TGCAGTGCTAGAGATTCGGGGACACTTACCTACGAGCAGTACTTC

D gene: NA
J gene: TRBJ1-5
clone size: NA
V gene: TRBV20-1
CDR3 protein: CSAVRDMNQPQHF
CDR3 DNA: TGCAGTGCCGTGCGGGACATGAATCAGCCCCAGCATTTT

D gene: TRBD1
J gene: TRBJ2-7
clone size: once
V gene: TRBV10-3
CDR3 protein: CAISEGTVEQYF
CDR3 DNA: TGTGCCATCAGTGAGGGGACAGTCGAGCAGTACTTC

D gene: NA
J gene: TRBJ1-2
clone size: NA
V gene: TRBV5-1
CDR3 protein: CASSFDRRGYTF
CDR3 DNA: TGCGCCAGCAGCTTTGATAGGAGGGGCTACACCTTC

D gene: TRBD1
J gene: TRBJ1-2
clone size: few
V gene: TRBV12-3/TRBV12-4
CDR3 protein: CASSRQGSTYGGYTF
CDR3 DNA: TGTGCCAGCAGCCGACAGGGGTCAACCTATGGAGGCTACACCTTC

D gene: NA
J gene: TRBJ1-1
clone size: NA
V gene: TRBV4-3
CDR3 protein: CASSQDLTALSTEAFF
CDR3 DNA: TGCGCCAGCAGCCAAGATCTTACAGCCCTTAGCACTGAAGCTTTCTTT

D gene: TRBD2
J gene: TRBJ2-7
clone size: NA
V gene: TRBV4-1
CDR3 protein: CASSQLAGSLYEQYF
CDR3 DNA: TGCGCCAGCAGCCAACTAGCGGGGTCGTTATACGAGCAGTACTTC

D gene: NA
J gene: TRBJ2-7
clone size: NA
V gene: TRBV4-2
CDR3 protein: CASSQARDTYYEQYF
CDR3 DNA: TGTGCCAGCAGCCAAGCGAGGGACACTTACTACGAGCAGTACTTC